These T cell receptor beta chains were read from a single sample in a study of blood T cell repertoires in COVID-19. Some clones are missing from TCRdb's copy, which holds only in-frame ones; the method was immunoSEQ multiplex PCR. The sample contains approximately 60,000 clones, roughly 87% of which appear only once. Specimen: peripheral blood. The receptors stem from a woman older than 75 with COVID-19, enrolled during active disease. Each CDR3 is given with its conserved first and last residue. The D gene is left open where the match is weak. Clone size is shown for a subset of rows, as once, few, many or a class of expanded clone.

size,J,D,V,CDR3,DNA
-,TRBJ2-1,TRBD2,TRBV4-2,CASSQDGTSGGRVSYNEQFF,TGTGCCAGCAGCCAAGATGGGACTAGCGGGGGGAGAGTCTCCTACAATGAGCAGTTCTTC
-,TRBJ1-4,-,TRBV6-5,CASMGGGGWNEKLFF,TGTGCCAGCATGGGGGGTGGTGGGTGGAATGAAAAACTGTTTTTT
few,TRBJ1-1,-,TRBV14,CASSQRQRNTEAFF,TGTGCCAGCAGCCAGCGACAGAGGAACACTGAAGCTTTCTTT
-,TRBJ1-6,-,TRBV30,CAWSGQYNSPLHF,TGTGCCTGGAGTGGTCAGTATAATTCACCCCTCCACTTT
-,TRBJ2-5,-,TRBV7-9,CASTSGRGQETQYF,TGTGCCAGCACGTCAGGGCGGGGTCAAGAGACCCAGTACTTC
-,TRBJ2-3,TRBD1,TRBV9,CASSVGGGRDTQYF,TGTGCCAGCAGCGTAGGAGGGGGCAGGGATACGCAGTATTTT
few,TRBJ2-7,TRBD1,TRBV6-5,CASTTGTGITYEQYF,TGTGCCAGCACCACGGGGACAGGGATAACCTACGAGCAGTACTTC
once,TRBJ1-6,TRBD1,TRBV7-2,CASSIGQGESPLHF,TGTGCCAGCAGCATTGGACAGGGGGAATCACCCCTCCACTTT
-,TRBJ2-7,TRBD2,TRBV3-1/TRBV3-2,CASSDTSGSYEQYF,TGTGCCAGCAGCGACACTAGCGGGTCCTACGAGCAGTACTTC
-,TRBJ1-5,TRBD1,TRBV19,CASSIRDREQPQHF,TGTGCCAGTAGTATCCGGGACAGGGAACAGCCCCAGCATTTT
-,TRBJ2-2,-,TRBV19,CASSHGELFF,TGTGCCAGTAGTCACGGGGAGCTGTTTTTT
-,TRBJ1-5,TRBD1,TRBV27,CASSLTGGNQPQHF,TGTGCCAGCAGTTTAACAGGGGGCAATCAGCCCCAGCATTTT
-,TRBJ1-5,-,TRBV5-1,CASSREPGNNQPQHF,TGCGCCAGCAGCCGTGAACCAGGCAACAATCAGCCCCAGCATTTT
-,TRBJ2-2,TRBD1,TRBV19,CASSISEGGSDTGELFF,TGTGCCAGTAGTATATCCGAAGGGGGCAGCGACACCGGGGAGCTGTTTTTT
once,TRBJ2-6,-,TRBV5-1,CASSLPQGSGANVLTF,TGCGCCAGCAGCTTACCCCAGGGATCTGGGGCCAACGTCCTGACTTTC
medium-sized,TRBJ2-7,-,TRBV5-1,CASSFAGREQYF,TGCGCCAGCAGCTTTGCAGGAAGGGAGCAGTACTTC
-,TRBJ1-3,TRBD1,TRBV24-1,CATSDRTGVPTGNTIYF,TGTGCCACCAGTGATCGAACAGGGGTCCCGACTGGAAACACCATATATTTT
-,TRBJ1-1,-,TRBV14,CASSQDLTIEAFF,TGTGCCAGCAGCCAAGATTTGACAATTGAAGCTTTCTTT
once,TRBJ2-7,TRBD2,TRBV7-8,CASSPKLAGERSYEQYF,TGTGCCAGCAGCCCCAAACTAGCGGGGGAGAGGTCCTACGAGCAGTACTTC
-,TRBJ2-3,TRBD2,TRBV2,CASTAGGPASTDTQYF,TGTGCCAGCACAGCGGGGGGCCCGGCTAGCACAGATACGCAGTATTTT
-,TRBJ2-4,TRBD2,TRBV3-1/TRBV3-2,CASSLREGGIQYF,TGTGCCAGCAGCCTTAGGGAGGGCGGCATTCAGTACTTC
-,TRBJ2-2,TRBD2,TRBV7-6,CASSLGLAGAGTGELFF,TGTGCCAGCAGCTTAGGTCTAGCGGGGGCTGGCACCGGGGAGCTGTTTTTT
-,TRBJ2-7,-,TRBV5-1,CASSSMVAGYSYEQYF,TGCGCCAGCAGCTCAATGGTCGCGGGTTACTCCTACGAGCAGTACTTC
-,TRBJ1-3,TRBD1,TRBV5-1,CASSLAGTGQGNTIYF,TGCGCCAGCAGTCTCGCTGGGACAGGCCAAGGAAACACCATATATTTT
once,TRBJ1-4,TRBD1,TRBV9,CASSVRAGGGEKLFF,TGTGCCAGCAGCGTCAGGGCAGGGGGCGGTGAAAAACTGTTTTTT
-,TRBJ1-4,TRBD1,TRBV2,CASSELDRVEKLFF,TGTGCCAGCAGTGAACTGGACAGGGTTGAAAAACTGTTTTTT
-,TRBJ1-1,TRBD1,TRBV5-1,CASSHQGVDTEAFF,TGCGCCAGCAGCCATCAGGGGGTAGACACTGAAGCTTTCTTT
few,TRBJ1-1,-,TRBV6-5,CASSSYSRRVEAFF,TGTGCCAGCAGTTCCTACTCCCGTCGGGTTGAAGCTTTCTTT